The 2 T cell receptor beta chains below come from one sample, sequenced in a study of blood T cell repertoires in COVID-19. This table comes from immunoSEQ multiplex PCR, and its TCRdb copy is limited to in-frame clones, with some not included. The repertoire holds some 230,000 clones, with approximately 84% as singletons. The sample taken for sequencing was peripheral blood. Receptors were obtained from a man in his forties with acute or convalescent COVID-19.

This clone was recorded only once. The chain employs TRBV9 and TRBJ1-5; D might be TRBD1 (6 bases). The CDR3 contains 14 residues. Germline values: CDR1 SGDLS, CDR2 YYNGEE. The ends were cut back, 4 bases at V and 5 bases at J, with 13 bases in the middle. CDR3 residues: CASSTGQSYQPQHF. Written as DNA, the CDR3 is TGTGCCAGCAGCACTGGACAGTCCTATCAGCCCCAGCATTTT.

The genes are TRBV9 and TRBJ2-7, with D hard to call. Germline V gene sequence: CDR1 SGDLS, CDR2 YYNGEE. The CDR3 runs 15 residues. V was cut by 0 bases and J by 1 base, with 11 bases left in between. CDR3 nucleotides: TGTGCCAGCAGCGTAGACTCGTCGGGTTCCTACGAGCAGTACTTC. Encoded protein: CASSVDSSGSYEQYF.